The 5 T cell receptor beta chains given below trace back to one sample, sequenced in a study of tumor-infiltrating lymphocytes in primary liver carcinoma. From about 0.45 ug total RNA, TCR beta cDNA was generated with a primer in the constant region. Employing slightly modified ARM-PCR, three nested multiplex PCR rounds were run, and these gave rise to the TCR beta libraries. Forward primers for TRBV1-TRBV30 and a C-beta reverse primer served the first two PCR rounds, at roughly 10 cycles each. In TCRdb, the multiplex PCR reads were re-called with MiXCR into one record per CDR3 protein. The table lists 48,000 or so distinct CDR3 sequences, about 80% of them singletons. Unsorted bulk tissue (roughly 19-30 mg) underwent RNA and DNA co-extraction. Specimen: liver tumor tissue from sampling region 3. Subset specified: tumor region T3, left-lateral pole. Receptors were obtained from a man in his forties with primary liver carcinoma and hepatitis B virus infection.

Concerning this clonotype: The junction departs from germline at one end; a sequencing error may be responsible. The chain links TRBV10-3 to TRBJ2-7; 9 bases fit TRBD1. The germline gives CDR1 ENHRY, CDR2 SYGVKD. The length of the CDR3 is 16 residues. The CDR3: CAICDTGTGGKYEQYF. In DNA form, the CDR3 reads TGTGCCATCTGTGATACCGGTACAGGGGGCAAATACGAGCAGTACTTC.

The table lists this clonotype with many counts. V is TRBV6-5 and J is TRBJ2-7; no reliable D call. V lost 9 bases and J lost 4, with 16 bases in between. CDR3 length: 13 amino acids. CDR1 is MNHEY, CDR2 SVGAGI, per germline. The CDR3 DNA follows: TGTGCCAGTTCAATCGGTACAGCTTACGAGCAGTACTTC. It encodes CASSIGTAYEQYF.

This clonotype was found a few times. A much more abundant neighbour one base away suggests this may be a read error. The chain links TRBV28 to TRBJ2-2; 13 bases agree with TRBD2. J lost 4 bases, V lost 7 bases, and 3 bases had no gene match. This CDR3 spans 15 amino acids. CDR1 and CDR2 from the germline V gene are MDHEN and SYDVKM. The CDR3 nucleotides read TGTGCCAGCAAATGGACTAGCGGGAGCACCGGGGAGCTGTTTTTT. Translating gives CASKWTSGSTGELFF. Variable domain in full (rest from reference TRBV28 and TRBJ2-2): DVKVTQSSRYLVKRTGEKVFLECVQDMDHENMFWYRQDPGLGLRLIYFSYDVKMKEKGDIPEGYSVSREKKERFSLILESASTNQTSMYLCASKWTSGSTGELFFGEGSRLTVL.

The chain is built from TRBV11-2 and TRBJ2-7; D unclear. Looked up from germline, CDR1 is SGHAT and CDR2 is FQNNGV. This CDR3 has 15 amino acids. With 8 bases removed from V and 2 bases from J, the gap between germline ends came to 19 bases. CDR3 nucleotide sequence: TGTGCCAGCGGCCTATCTGTGGGAAAACCCTACGAGCAGTACTTC. Its protein is CASGLSVGKPYEQYF.

By share, this clonotype ranks as large. The chain is built from TRBV29-1 and TRBJ2-1; TRBD2 matches 10 bases. V shed 6 bases and J 7 bases; nucleotides not matched to a gene: 9. Germline-derived CDR1 and CDR2 are SQVTM and ANQGSEA. The CDR3 extends over 14 amino acids. The CDR3 nucleotides read TGCAGCGTCCTCAAAGCGGGAGGGCCAAATGAGCAGTTCTTC. Its translation: CSVLKAGGPNEQFF.